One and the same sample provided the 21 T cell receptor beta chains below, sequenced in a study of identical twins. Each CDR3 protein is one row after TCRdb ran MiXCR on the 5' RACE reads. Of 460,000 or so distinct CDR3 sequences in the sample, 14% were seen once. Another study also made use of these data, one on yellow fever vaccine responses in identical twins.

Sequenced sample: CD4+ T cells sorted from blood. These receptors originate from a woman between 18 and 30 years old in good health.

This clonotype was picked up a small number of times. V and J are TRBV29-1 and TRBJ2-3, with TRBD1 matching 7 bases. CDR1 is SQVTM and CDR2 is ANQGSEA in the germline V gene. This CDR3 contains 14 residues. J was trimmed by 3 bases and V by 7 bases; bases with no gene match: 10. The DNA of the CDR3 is TGCAGCGACCCTTCCGGGACAGCAACAGATACGCAGTATTTT. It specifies CSDPSGTATDTQYF.

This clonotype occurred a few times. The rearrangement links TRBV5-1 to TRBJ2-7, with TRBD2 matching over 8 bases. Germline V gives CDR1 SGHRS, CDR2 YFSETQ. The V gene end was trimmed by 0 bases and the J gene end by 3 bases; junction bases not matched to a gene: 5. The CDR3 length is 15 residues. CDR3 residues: CASSLELAVYYEQYF. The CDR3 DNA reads TGCGCCAGCAGCTTGGAACTAGCGGTGTACTACGAGCAGTACTTC.

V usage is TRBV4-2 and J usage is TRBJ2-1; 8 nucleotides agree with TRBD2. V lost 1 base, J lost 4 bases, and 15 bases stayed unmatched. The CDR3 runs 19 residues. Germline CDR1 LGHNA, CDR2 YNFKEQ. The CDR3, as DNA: TGTGCCAGCAGCCAAGTTCAGCTAGCGGGTCTAAACCCGTACAATGAGCAGTTCTTC. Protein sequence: CASSQVQLAGLNPYNEQFF.

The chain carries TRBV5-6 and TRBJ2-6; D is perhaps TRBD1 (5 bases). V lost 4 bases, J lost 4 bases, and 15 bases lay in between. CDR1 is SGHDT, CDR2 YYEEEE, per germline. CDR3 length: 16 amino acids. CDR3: CASSLLPGSGANVLTF. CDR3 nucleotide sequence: TGTGCCAGCAGCCTTCTACCAGGGTCCGGGGCCAACGTCCTGACTTTC.

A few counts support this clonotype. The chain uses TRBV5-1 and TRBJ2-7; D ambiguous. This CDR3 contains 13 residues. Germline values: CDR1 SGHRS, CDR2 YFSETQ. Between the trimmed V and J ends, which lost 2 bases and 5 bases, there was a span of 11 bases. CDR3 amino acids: CASSFTIGHEQYF. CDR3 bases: TGCGCCAGCAGCTTTACGATAGGGCACGAGCAGTACTTC.

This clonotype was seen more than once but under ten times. CDR3 DNA: TGCGCCAGCAGCTTGGTACCGACCGGCGTATCTTTCTTT. It specifies CASSLVPTGVSFF. V gene TRBV5-1 combines with J gene TRBJ1-1; the D is unclear. The germline V gene encodes CDR1 SGHRS and CDR2 YFSETQ. The CDR3 extends over 13 amino acids. The V and J ends lost 0 bases and 12 bases respectively, with 15 bases between them. Full variable domain (missing parts from reference TRBV5-1 and TRBJ1-1): KAGVTQTPRYLIKTRGQQVTLSCSPISGHRSVSWYQQTPGQGLQFLFEYFSETQRNKGNFPGRFSGRQFSNSRSEMNVSTLELGDSALYLCASSLVPTGVSFFGQGTRLTVV.

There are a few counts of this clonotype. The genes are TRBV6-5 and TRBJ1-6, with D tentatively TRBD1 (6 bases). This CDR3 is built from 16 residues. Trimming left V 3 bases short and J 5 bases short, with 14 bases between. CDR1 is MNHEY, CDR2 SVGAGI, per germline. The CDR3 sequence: CASSYRGVSNNSPLHF. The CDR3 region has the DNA TGTGCCAGCAGTTATAGGGGGGTGTCCAATAATTCACCCCTCCACTTT.

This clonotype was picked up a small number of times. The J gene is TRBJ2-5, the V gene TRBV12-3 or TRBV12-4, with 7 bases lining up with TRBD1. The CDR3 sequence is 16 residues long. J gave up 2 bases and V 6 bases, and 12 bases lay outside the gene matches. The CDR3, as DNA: TGTGCCAGCAGCCCCGACAGGGTTATAGATCAAGAGACCCAGTACTTC. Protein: CASSPDRVIDQETQYF.

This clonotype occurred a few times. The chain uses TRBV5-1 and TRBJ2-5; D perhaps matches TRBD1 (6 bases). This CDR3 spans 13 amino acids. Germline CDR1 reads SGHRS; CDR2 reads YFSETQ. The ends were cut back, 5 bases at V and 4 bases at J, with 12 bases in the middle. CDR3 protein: CASSQDSLETQYF. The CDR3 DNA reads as TGCGCCAGCAGTCAGGACAGTCTAGAGACCCAGTACTTC.

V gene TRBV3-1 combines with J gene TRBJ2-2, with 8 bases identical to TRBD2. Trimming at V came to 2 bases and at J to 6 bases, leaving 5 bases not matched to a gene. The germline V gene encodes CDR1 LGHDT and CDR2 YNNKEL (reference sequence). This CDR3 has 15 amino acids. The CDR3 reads CASSQQREIAGELFF. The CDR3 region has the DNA TGTGCCAGCAGCCAACAGCGGGAGATCGCCGGGGAGCTGTTTTTT.

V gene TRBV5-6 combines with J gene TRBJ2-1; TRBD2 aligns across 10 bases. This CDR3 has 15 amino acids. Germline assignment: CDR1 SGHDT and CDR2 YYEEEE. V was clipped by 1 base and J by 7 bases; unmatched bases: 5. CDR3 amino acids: CASSLPLAGVNEQFF. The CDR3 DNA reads TGTGCCAGCAGCTTGCCCCTAGCGGGAGTTAATGAGCAGTTCTTC.

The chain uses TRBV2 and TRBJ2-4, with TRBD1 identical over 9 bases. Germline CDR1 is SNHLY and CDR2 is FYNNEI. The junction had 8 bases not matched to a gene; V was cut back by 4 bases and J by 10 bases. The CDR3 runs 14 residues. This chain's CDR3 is CASSGDRDRGIQYF. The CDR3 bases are TGTGCCAGCAGTGGGGACAGGGATCGAGGGATTCAGTACTTC. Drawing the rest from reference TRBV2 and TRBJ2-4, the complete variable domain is EPEVTQTPSHQVTQMGQEVILRCVPISNHLYFYWYRQILGQKVEFLVSFYNNEISEKSEIFDDQFSVERPDGSNFTLKIRSTKLEDSAMYFCASSGDRDRGIQYFGAGTRLSVL.

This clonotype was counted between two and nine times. The CDR3, as DNA: TGTGCCAGCAGGCGAAATCTCCTGCCGGGACTAGCGGGAGAATCGGCAGATACGCAGTATTTT. Protein product: CASRRNLLPGLAGESADTQYF. The chain links TRBV6-2 or TRBV6-3 to TRBJ2-3; TRBD2 aligns across 14 bases. J was trimmed by 4 bases and V by 6 bases; bases with no gene match: 21. From germline, CDR1 is MNHEY and CDR2 SVGEGT. The CDR3 is made up of 21 amino acids.

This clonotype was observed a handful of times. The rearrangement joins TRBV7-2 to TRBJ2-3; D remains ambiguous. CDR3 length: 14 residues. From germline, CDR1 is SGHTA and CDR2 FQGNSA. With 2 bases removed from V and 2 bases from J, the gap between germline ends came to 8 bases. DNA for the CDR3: TGTGCCAGCAGCTTACGGGCAGCCACAGATACGCAGTATTTT. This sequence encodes CASSLRAATDTQYF.

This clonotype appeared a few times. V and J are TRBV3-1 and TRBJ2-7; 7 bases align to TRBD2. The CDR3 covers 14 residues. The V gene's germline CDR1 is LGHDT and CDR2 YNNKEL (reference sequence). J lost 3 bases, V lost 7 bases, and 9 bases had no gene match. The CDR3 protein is CASTGRGQLYEQYF. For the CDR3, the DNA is TGTGCCAGCACGGGGAGGGGTCAACTCTACGAGCAGTACTTC.

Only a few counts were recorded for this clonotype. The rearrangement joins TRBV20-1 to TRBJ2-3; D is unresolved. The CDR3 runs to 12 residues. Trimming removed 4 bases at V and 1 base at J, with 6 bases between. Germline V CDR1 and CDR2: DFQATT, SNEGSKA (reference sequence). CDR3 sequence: CSATPRTDTQYF. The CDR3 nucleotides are TGCAGTGCTACGCCCCGCACAGATACGCAGTATTTT.

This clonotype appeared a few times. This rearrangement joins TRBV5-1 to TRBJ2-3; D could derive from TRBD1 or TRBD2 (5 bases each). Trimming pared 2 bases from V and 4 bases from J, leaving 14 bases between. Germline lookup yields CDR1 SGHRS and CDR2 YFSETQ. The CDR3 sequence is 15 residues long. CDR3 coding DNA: TGCGCCAGCAGCTTAACGGGGCTAGCTGCAGATACGCAGTATTTT. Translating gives CASSLTGLAADTQYF.

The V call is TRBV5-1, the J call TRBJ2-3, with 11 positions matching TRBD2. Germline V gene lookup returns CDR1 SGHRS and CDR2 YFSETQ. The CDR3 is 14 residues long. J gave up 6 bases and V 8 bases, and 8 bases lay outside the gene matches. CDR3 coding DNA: TGCGCCAGGCGACTAGCGGGATATTCGGATACGCAGTATTTT. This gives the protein CARRLAGYSDTQYF.

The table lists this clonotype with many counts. The CDR3 sequence: CASILQGANQPQHF. The CDR3 DNA sequence: TGTGCCAGCATCCTACAGGGGGCGAATCAGCCCCAGCATTTT. The chain joins TRBV12-3 or TRBV12-4 to TRBJ1-5, with 9 bases fitting TRBD1. V shed 7 bases and J 4 bases; nucleotides not matched to a gene: 5. The CDR3 covers 14 residues.

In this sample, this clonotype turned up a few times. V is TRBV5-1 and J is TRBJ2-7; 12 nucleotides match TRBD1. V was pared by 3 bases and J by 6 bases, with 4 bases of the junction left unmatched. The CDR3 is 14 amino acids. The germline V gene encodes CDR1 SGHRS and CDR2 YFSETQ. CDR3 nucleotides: TGCGCCAGCAGCTGGGACAGGGGGCGGCCCGAGCAGTACTTC. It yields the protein CASSWDRGRPEQYF.

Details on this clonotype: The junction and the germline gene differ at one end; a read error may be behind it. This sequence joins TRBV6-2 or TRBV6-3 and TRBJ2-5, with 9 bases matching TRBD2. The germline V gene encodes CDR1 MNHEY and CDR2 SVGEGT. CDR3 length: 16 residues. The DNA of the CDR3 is TGTGCCAGCAGTTACCCGACTAGCGGTCTTCAAGAGACCCATTACTTC. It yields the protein CASSYPTSGLQETHYF.